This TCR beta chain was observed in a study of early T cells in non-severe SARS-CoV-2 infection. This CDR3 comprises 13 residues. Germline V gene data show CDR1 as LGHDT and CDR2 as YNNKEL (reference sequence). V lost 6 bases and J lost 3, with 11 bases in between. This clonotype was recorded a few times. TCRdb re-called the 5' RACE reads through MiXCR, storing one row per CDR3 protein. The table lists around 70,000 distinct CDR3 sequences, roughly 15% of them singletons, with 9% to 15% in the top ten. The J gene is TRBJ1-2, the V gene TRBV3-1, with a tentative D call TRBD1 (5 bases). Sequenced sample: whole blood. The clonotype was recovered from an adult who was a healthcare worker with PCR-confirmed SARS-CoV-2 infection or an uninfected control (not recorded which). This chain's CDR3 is CASSPGAYYGYTF. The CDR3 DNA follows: TGTGCCAGCAGTCCCGGGGCTTACTATGGCTACACCTTC.